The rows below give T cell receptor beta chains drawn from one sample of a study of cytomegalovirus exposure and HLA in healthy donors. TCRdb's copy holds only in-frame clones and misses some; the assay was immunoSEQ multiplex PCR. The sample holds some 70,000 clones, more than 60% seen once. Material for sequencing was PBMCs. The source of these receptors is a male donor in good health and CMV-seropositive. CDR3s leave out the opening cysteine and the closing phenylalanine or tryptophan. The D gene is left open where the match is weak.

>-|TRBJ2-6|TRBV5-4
ASSFRTAATGANVLT
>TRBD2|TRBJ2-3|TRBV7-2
ASSLRASGIDTQY
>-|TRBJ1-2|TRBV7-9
ASSLRSYGYT
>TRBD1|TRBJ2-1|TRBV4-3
ASSHRDRGHHEQF
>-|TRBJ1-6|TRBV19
ASSIQGNNSPLH
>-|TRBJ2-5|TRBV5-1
ASSLAGNSQETQY
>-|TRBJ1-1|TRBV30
AWSVGPEAF
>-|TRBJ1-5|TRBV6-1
ASSEAKATPSNQPQH
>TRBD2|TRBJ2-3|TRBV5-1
ASSAGMAGGRDTQY
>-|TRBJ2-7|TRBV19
ATGLLGTYEQY
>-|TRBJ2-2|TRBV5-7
ASSFRQNTGELF
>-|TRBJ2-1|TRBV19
ASSMGGGVTYNEQF
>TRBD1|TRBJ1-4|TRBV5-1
ASSLTTGLNEKLF
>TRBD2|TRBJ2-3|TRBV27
ASRIAGAGSLSGTDTQY
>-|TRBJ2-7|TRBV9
ASSVEVLGEQY
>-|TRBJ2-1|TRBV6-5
ASSYLTSSYNEQF
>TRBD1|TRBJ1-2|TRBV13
ASSLEQGATPAYGYT
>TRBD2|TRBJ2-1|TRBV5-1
ASSPRAGLANNEQF
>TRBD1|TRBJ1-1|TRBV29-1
SVEPGTAAF
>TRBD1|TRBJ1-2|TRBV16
ASSQTRGHGYT
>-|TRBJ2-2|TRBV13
ASSLVPFRELF
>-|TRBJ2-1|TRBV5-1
ASSKGTAGGRNEQF
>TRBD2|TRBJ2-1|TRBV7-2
ASSASAGPNEQF
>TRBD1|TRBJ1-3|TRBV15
ATSSSTGRGNTIY
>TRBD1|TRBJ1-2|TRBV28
ASRYRQGLNYGYT
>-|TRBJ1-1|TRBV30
AWSVSQWDTEAF
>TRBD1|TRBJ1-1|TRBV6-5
ASREGTGLTEAF
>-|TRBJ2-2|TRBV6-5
ASTKGPTGELF
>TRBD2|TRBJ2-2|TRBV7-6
ASSANSGGTGELF
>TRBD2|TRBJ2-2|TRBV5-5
ASSSPGGLPTGELF
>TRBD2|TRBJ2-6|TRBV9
ASSRGVSGANVLT
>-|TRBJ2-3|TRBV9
ASSVAEGRTDTQY
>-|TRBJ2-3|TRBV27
ASSALTRTDTQY
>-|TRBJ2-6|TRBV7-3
ASSSGGTGANVLT
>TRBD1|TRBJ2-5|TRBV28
ASSTTGGWVEETQY
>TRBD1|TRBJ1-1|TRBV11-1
ASSLKGTGSEAF
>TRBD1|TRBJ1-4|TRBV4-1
ASSQPDREYDEKLF
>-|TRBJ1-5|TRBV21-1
ASSKWVSAAGPQH
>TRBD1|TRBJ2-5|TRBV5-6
ASSLGSGGETQY
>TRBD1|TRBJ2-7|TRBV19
ASSITGQGSYEQY
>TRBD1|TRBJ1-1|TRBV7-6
ASSLATGGTEAF
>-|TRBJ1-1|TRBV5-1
ASSFWHEEVRYRGFGTEAF
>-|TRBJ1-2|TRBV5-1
ASSSSSNGYT
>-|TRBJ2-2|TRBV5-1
ASSSNPGPNTGELF
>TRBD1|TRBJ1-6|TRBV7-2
ASSSPGQGKDNSPLH
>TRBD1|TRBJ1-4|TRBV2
ASRRGLTNEKLF
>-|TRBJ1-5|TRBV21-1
ASTGQPNQPQH
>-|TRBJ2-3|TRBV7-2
ASSLDRGRDTQY
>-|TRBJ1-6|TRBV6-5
ASSWEQGPPLH
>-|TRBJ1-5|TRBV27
ASSPTGINQPQH
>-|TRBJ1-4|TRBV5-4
ASSLDITNEKLF
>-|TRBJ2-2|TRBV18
ASSPRRGPNTGELF
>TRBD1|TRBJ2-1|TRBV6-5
ASSYEPGGHNEQF
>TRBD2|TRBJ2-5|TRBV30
AWSPGLAWETQY
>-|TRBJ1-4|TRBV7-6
ASSPHTGTNEKLF
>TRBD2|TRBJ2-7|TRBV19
ASSIGVAGLSGHYEQY
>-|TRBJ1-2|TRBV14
ASSPLGGFDYGYT
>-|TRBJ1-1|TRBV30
AWTPMTGNTEAF